One TCR beta chain is described in this entry. The data belong to a study of blood T cell repertoires in COVID-19. Study at large: The United States, Italy and Spain were the sources of the acute and convalescent COVID-19 samples. Sources were T cells, B-cell-depleted T cells, or PBMCs; the material itself was cDNA or gDNA.

Original methodology: By means of reference gene primer amplification, nucleated cell counts were estimated. Produced via immunoSEQ multiplex PCR; TCRdb's table is partial and in-frame only. V, J and clone size were drawn from that table, and D and trimming were deduced from the DNA. The sample includes about 190,000 clones, 82% of them seen just once. The V gene end was trimmed by 5 bases and the J gene end by 5 bases; junction bases not matched to a gene: 25. This CDR3 comprises 23 residues. CDR1 and CDR2 from the germline V gene are MDHEN and SYDVKM. The sequence came from a woman aged 25 to 39 with acute or convalescent COVID-19. This chain links TRBV28 with TRBJ2-2; 14 bases are shared with TRBD2. The sequenced sample consisted of peripheral blood. The CDR3 sequence: CASSDYLWSFQTSGRAGTGELFF. CDR3 coding DNA: TGTGCCAGCAGTGACTATTTATGGTCGTTTCAGACTAGCGGGAGGGCGGGGACCGGGGAGCTGTTTTTT.